The sequence of this TCR beta chain was determined in a study of T-cell reconstitution after alpha-beta-depleted transplantation in children. Findings of the study overall: Reportedly, only several hundred clones from non-depleted graft cells drove alpha-beta T-cell counts at about two months.

Trimming removed 2 bases at V and 3 bases at J, with 11 bases between. This CDR3 is built from 15 residues. Germline CDR1 reads SGHRS; CDR2 reads YFSETQ. As concerns this clonotype: The antigen remains undetermined.

Unique molecular identifiers were used in preparing the TCRbeta library. TCRdb re-called the PCR reads with MiXCR, one entry per CDR3 protein. The sample lists 500,000 to 600,000 distinct CDR3 sequences, 25% to 30% occurring once. The receptor's source is a boy under two years old with Wiskott-Aldrich syndrome, due to receive a stem cell transplant. The sequences come from PBMCs, collected before TCRalphabeta/CD19-depleted stem cell transplant. This chain connects TRBV5-1 to TRBJ2-2, with D maybe TRBD2 (6 bases). The chain's CDR3 is CASSFREADTGELFF. The CDR3 DNA reads as TGCGCCAGCAGCTTTAGGGAGGCGGACACCGGGGAGCTGTTTTTT.